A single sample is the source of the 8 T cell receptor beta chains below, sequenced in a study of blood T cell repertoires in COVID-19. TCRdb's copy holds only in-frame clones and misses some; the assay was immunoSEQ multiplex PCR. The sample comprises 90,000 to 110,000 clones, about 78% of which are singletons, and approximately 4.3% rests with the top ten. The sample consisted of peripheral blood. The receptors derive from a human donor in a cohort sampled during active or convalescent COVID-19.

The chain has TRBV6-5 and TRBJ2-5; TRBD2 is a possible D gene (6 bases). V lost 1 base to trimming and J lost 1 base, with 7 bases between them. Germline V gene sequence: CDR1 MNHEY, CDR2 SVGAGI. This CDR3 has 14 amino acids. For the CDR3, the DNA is TGTGCCAGCAGTTACTTGGGGGGCCAAGAGACCCAGTACTTC. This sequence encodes CASSYLGGQETQYF.

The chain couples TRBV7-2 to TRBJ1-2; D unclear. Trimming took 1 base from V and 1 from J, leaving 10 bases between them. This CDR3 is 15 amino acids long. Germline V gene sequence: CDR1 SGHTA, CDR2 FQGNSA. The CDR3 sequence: CASSLGGFGNYGYTF. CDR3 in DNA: TGTGCCAGCAGCTTAGGCGGGTTTGGTAACTATGGCTACACCTTC.

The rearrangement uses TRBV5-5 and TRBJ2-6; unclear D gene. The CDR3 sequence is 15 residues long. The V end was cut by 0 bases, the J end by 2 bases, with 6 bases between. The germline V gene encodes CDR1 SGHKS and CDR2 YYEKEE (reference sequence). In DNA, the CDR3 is TGTGCCAGCAGCTTGGCAGGTGCTGGGGCCAACGTCCTGACTTTC. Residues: CASSLAGAGANVLTF. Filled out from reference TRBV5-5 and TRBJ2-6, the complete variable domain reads DAGVTQSPTHLIKTRGQQVTLRCSPISGHKSVSWYQQVLGQGPQFIFQYYEKEERGRGNFPDRFSARQFPNYSSELNVNALLLGDSALYLCASSLAGAGANVLTFGAGSRLTVL.

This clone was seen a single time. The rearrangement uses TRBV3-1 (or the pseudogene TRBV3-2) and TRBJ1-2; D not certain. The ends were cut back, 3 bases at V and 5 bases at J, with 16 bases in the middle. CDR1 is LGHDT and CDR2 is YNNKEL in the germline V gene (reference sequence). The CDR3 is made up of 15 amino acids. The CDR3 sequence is CASSQGSGSGYGYTF. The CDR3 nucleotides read TGTGCCAGCAGCCAGGGTTCGGGATCCGGGTATGGCTACACCTTC.

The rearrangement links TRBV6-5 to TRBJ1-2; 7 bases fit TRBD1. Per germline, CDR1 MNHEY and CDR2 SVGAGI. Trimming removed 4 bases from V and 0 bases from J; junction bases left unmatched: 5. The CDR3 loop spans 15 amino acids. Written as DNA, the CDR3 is TGTGCCAGCAGTTTCACGACAGGGACTAACTATGGCTACACCTTC. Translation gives CASSFTTGTNYGYTF.

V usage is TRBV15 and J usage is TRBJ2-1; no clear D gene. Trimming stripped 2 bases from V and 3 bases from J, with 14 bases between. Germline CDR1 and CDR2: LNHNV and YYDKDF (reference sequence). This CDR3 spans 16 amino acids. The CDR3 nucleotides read TGTGCCACCAGCAGACGAGTCTTCCAGCGCTACAATGAGCAGTTCTTC. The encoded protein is CATSRRVFQRYNEQFF.

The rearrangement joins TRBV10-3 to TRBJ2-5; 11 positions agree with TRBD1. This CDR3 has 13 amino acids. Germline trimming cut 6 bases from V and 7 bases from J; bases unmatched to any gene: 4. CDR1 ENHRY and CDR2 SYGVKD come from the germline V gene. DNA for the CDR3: TGTGCCATCAGGGAGGGACAGGGGGGGACCCAGTACTTC. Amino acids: CAIREGQGGTQYF.

As DNA, the CDR3 is TGCGCCAGCAGCTTGGCCTGGGGCGGTTCTAGCACAGATACGCAGTATTTT. Its translation: CASSLAWGGSSTDTQYF. The chain carries TRBV5-1 and TRBJ2-3; possible D gene TRBD1, 5 bases. Germline V gene lookup returns CDR1 SGHRS and CDR2 YFSETQ. The CDR3 is made up of 17 amino acids. V dropped 0 bases and J dropped 0 bases, with 14 bases sitting between them.